What follows are 6 T cell receptor beta chains derived from one specimen sequenced in a study of blood T cell repertoires in COVID-19. Libraries were prepared by immunoSEQ multiplex PCR; TCRdb keeps only in-frame clonotypes and omits some of them. The sample shows around 500,000 clones, roughly 88% of them seen only once. The specimen was peripheral blood. These receptors all stem from a human donor in a cohort sampled during active COVID-19.

The chain links TRBV6-2 or TRBV6-3 to TRBJ1-2; D not certain. The CDR3 is 12 amino acids. With 2 bases removed from V and 11 bases from J, the gap between germline ends came to 12 bases. The germline CDR1 and CDR2 sequences are MNHEY and SVGEGT. CDR3 sequence reads: CASSYVTGTYTF. In DNA, the CDR3 is TGTGCCAGCAGTTACGTGACGGGAACTTACACCTTC.

The chain couples TRBV7-6 to TRBJ2-1; TRBD1 agrees at 7 bases. Trimming at V came to 0 bases and at J to 10 bases, leaving 27 bases not matched to a gene. Germline values: CDR1 SGHVS, CDR2 FNYEAQ. The CDR3 runs 21 residues. The CDR3 region is CASSLAIGTATVGLGVWEQFF. CDR3 DNA sequence: TGTGCCAGCAGCTTAGCAATAGGGACAGCGACTGTTGGACTTGGTGTATGGGAGCAGTTCTTC.

This clone was recorded only once. The V and J genes are TRBV6-1 and TRBJ2-1; D uncertain. The CDR3 covers 15 residues. Germline CDR1 MNHNS, CDR2 SASEGT. Deletions cut 2 bases from V and 0 bases from J, with 8 bases between. The CDR3 sequence is CASSELESSYNEQFF. In nucleotides, the CDR3 is TGTGCCAGCAGTGAACTGGAGAGCTCCTACAATGAGCAGTTCTTC.

V usage is TRBV7-8 and J usage is TRBJ1-6; D is unresolved. CDR1 is SGHVS and CDR2 is FQNEAQ in the germline V gene. This CDR3 is built from 11 residues. The V end lost 3 bases, the J end lost 12 bases, and 6 bases lay between the germline ends. This chain's CDR3 is CASSFAGPLHF. The CDR3 coding sequence is TGTGCCAGCAGCTTTGCGGGACCCCTCCACTTT.

V and J are TRBV4-1 and TRBJ1-5, with TRBD1 matching 8 bases. Unmatched junction bases numbered 11, after V lost 1 base and J lost 3 bases. CDR1 is MGHRA and CDR2 is YSYEKL in the germline V gene. This CDR3 comprises 18 residues. The CDR3 DNA reads as TGCGCCAGCAGCCAAGGGATCTCGACAGGGGAAATCAATCAGCCCCAGCATTTT. It codes for CASSQGISTGEINQPQHF.

V usage is TRBV7-3 and J usage is TRBJ1-1; D ambiguous. This CDR3 has 14 amino acids. Germline V gives CDR1 SGHTA, CDR2 FQGTGA. Trimming shortened V by 5 bases and J by 0 bases, and 10 bases separated the two germline ends. CDR3 residues: CASSLLPLNTEAFF. The CDR3 nucleotides are TGTGCCAGCAGCCTATTACCACTGAACACTGAAGCTTTCTTT.